Sequencing of this T cell receptor (beta chain) was carried out in a study of technical replicates of blood from a handful of donors. Measured with immunoSEQ multiplex PCR; TCRdb has only the in-frame clones, and not every one. Of tens of thousands of clones listed, less than 95% are singletons. Germline CDR1 reads SNHLY; CDR2 reads FYNNEI. The CDR3 runs 13 residues. V was cut by 5 bases and J by 1 base, with 8 bases left in between. The sequence was collected from a human donor in good health. Some clones in this sample may be carry-over from other donors' samples. Input material: PBMCs. The chain uses TRBV2 and TRBJ1-1, with D possibly TRBD1 on 6 matching bases. CDR3 bases: TGTGCCAGCAGTTACAGGGCGAACACTGAAGCTTTCTTT. The encoded protein is CASSYRANTEAFF.